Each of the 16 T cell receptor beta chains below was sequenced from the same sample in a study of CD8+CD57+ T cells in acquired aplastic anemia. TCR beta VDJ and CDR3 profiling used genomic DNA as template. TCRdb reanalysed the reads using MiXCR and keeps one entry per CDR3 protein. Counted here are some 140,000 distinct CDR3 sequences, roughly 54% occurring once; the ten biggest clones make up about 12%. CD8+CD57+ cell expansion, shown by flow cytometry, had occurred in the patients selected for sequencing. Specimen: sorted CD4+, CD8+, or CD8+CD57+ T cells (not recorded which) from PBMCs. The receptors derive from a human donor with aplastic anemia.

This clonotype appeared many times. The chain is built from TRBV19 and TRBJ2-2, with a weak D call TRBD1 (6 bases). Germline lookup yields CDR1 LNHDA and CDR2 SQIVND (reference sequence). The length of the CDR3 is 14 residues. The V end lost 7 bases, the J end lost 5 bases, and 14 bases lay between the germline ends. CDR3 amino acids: CASTWGQETGELFF. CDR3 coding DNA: TGTGCCAGTACCTGGGGGCAGGAGACCGGGGAGCTGTTTTTT.

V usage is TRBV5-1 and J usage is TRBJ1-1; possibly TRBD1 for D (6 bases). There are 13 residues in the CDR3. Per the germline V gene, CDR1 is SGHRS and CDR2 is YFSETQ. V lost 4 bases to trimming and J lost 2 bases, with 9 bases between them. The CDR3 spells CASSAGANTEAFF. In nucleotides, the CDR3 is TGCGCCAGCAGCGCAGGGGCCAACACTGAAGCTTTCTTT. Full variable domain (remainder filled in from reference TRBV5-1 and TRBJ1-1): KAGVTQTPRYLIKTRGQQVTLSCSPISGHRSVSWYQQTPGQGLQFLFEYFSETQRNKGNFPGRFSGRQFSNSRSEMNVSTLELGDSALYLCASSAGANTEAFFGQGTRLTVV.

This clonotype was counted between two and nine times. The CDR3 nucleotides are TGTGCCATCAGTGCCGACAGGTCTTCTGAAGCTTTCTTT. It specifies CAISADRSSEAFF. The genes are TRBV10-3 and TRBJ1-1; the D gene is possibly TRBD1 (6 bases). V was trimmed by 4 bases and J by 6 bases, leaving 12 bases between them. Germline lookup yields CDR1 ENHRY and CDR2 SYGVKD. This CDR3 region has 13 residues.

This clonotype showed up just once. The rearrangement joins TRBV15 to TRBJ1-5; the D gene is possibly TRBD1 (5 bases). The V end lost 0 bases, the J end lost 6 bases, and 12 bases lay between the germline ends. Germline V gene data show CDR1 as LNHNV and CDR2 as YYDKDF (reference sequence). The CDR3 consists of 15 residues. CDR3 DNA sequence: TGTGCCACCAGCAGAGATCTGGGCAGGGCTCAGCCCCAGCATTTT. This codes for CATSRDLGRAQPQHF. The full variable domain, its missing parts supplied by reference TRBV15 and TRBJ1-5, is DAMVIQNPRYQVTQFGKPVTLSCSQTLNHNVMYWYQQKSSQAPKLLFHYYDKDFNNEADTPDNFQSRRPNTSFCFLDIRSPGLGDTAMYLCATSRDLGRAQPQHFGDGTRLSIL.

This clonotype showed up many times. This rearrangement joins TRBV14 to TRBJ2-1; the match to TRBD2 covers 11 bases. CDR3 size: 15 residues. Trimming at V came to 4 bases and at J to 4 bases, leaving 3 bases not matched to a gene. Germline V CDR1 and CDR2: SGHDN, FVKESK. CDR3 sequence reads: CASSPTSGGYNEQFF. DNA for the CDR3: TGTGCCAGCAGCCCCACTAGCGGGGGATACAATGAGCAGTTCTTC.

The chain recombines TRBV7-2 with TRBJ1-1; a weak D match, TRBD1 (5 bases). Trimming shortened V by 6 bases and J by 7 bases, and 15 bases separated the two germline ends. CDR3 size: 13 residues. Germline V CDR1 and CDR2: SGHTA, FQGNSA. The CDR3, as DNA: TGTGCCAGCAGTCCCGGTCGGGGCGTTGAAGCTTTCTTT. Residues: CASSPGRGVEAFF.

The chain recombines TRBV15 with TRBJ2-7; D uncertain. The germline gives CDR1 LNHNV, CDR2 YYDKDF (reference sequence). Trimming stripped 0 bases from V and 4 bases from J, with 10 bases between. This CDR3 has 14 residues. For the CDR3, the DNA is TGTGCCACCAGCAGAGAAGCTTCTGGGTACGAGCAGTACTTC. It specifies CATSREASGYEQYF.

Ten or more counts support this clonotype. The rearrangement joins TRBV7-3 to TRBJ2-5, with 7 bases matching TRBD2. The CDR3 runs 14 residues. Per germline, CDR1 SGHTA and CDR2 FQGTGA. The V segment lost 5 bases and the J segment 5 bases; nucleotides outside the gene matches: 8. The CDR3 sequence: CASSPSGGDETQYF. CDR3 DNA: TGTGCCAGCAGCCCCTCGGGGGGAGATGAGACCCAGTACTTC.

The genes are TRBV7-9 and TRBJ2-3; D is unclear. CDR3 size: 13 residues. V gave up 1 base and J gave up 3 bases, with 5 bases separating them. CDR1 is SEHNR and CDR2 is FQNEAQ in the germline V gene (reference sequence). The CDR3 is CASSLEWTDTQYF. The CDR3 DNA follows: TGTGCCAGCAGCTTAGAATGGACAGATACGCAGTATTTT.

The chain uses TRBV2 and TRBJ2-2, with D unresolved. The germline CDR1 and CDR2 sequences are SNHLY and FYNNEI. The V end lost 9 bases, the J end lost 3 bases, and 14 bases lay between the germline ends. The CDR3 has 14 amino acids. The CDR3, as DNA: TGTGCCAGTGCAACCGAAATGGACACCGGGGAGCTGTTTTTT. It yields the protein CASATEMDTGELFF.

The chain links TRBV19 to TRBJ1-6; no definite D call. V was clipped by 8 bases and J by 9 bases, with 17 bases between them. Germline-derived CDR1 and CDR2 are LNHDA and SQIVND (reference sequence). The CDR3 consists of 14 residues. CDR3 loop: CASGVGNSASPLHF. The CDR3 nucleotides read TGTGCCAGTGGCGTGGGGAACTCGGCTTCACCCCTCCACTTT.

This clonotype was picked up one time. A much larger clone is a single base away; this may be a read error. The chain's CDR3 is CASSLGGADTDTQYF. In DNA, the CDR3 is TGTGCCAGCAGTTTGGGGGGGGCCGACACAGATACGCAGTATTTT. The V call is TRBV27, the J call TRBJ2-3; a weak D match, TRBD2 (7 bases). The CDR3 is 15 amino acids. V was trimmed by 3 bases and J by 2 bases, leaving 12 bases between them. Germline assignment: CDR1 MNHEY and CDR2 SMNVEV (reference sequence).

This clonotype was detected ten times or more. The CDR3 loop reads CASSLVAGREKLFF. The CDR3 nucleotides read TGTGCCAGCAGCTTAGTGGCAGGCAGGGAAAAACTGTTTTTT. The J gene is TRBJ1-4, the V gene TRBV7-9; no reliable D call. Germline loops: CDR1 SEHNR, CDR2 FQNEAQ (reference sequence). V lost 1 base, J lost 8 bases, and 11 bases lay in between. The CDR3 extends over 14 amino acids.

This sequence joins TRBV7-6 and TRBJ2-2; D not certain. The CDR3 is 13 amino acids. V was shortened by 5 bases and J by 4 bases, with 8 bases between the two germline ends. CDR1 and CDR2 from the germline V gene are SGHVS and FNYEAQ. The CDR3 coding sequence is TGTGCCAGCAGCGACACCGGCACCGGGGAGCTGTTTTTT. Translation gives CASSDTGTGELFF.

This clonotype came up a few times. CDR3 sequence: CASSEDLEIAGENTGELFF. The CDR3 nucleotides read TGTGCCAGCAGTGAAGACTTAGAGATAGCGGGGGAGAACACCGGGGAGCTGTTTTTT. The chain combines TRBV25-1 with TRBJ2-2, with 9 bases matching TRBD2. The CDR3 loop spans 19 amino acids. With V trimmed by 2 bases and J by 1 base, 11 bases remained unmatched. Germline values: CDR1 MGHDK, CDR2 SYGVNS.

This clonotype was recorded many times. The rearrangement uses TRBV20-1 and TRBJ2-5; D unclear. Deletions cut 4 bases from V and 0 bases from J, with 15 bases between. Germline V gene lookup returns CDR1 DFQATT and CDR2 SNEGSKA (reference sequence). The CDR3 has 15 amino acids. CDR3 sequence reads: CSAKDPRGHQETQYF. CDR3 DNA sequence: TGCAGTGCTAAGGACCCCCGAGGTCACCAAGAGACCCAGTACTTC.